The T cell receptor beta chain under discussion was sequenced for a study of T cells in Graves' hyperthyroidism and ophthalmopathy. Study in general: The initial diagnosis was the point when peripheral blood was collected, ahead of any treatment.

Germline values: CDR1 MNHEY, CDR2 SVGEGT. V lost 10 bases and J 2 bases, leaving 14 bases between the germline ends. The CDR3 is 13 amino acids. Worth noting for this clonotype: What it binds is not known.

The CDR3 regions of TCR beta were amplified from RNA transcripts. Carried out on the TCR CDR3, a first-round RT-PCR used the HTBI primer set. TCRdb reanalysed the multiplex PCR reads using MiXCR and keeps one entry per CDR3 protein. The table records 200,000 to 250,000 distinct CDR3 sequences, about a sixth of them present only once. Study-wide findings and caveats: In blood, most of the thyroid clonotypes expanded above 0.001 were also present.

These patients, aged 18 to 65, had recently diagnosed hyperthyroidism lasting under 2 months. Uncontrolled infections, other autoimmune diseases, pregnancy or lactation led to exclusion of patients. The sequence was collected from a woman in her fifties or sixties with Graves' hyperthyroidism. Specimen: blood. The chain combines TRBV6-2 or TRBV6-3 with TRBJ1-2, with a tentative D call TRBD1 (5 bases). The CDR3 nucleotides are TGTGCCAACTCGGGGGGAAGGAACTATGGCTACACCTTC. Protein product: CANSGGRNYGYTF.